A single sample is the source of the 17 T cell receptor beta chains below, sequenced in a study of T cell responses to AZD1222 COVID-19 vaccine. Measured with immunoSEQ multiplex PCR; TCRdb has only the in-frame clones, and not every one. This sample yields about 140,000 clones, of which about 90% are seen a single time; roughly 6% belongs to the top ten. The sequenced sample was peripheral blood, obtained 28 days after the second AZD1222 dose. The origin of the receptors is an adult who received the AZD1222 COVID-19 vaccine.

This clone was recorded a few times. This chain links TRBV28 with TRBJ1-5; D ambiguous. The CDR3 sequence is 16 residues long. Germline V gene data show CDR1 as MDHEN and CDR2 as SYDVKM. The ends were cut back, 6 bases at V and 0 bases at J, with 15 bases in the middle. In DNA form, the CDR3 reads TGTGCCAGCAGCCGGAGAGGCACGACTAGCAATCAGCCCCAGCATTTT. It is translated as CASSRRGTTSNQPQHF.

This clone appeared a single time. The chain uses TRBV5-6 and TRBJ2-2; 9 nucleotides line up with TRBD1. The CDR3 runs 17 residues. Germline V gene lookup returns CDR1 SGHDT and CDR2 YYEEEE. V trimming: 4 bases; J trimming: 4 bases; junction bases outside the gene matches: 11. The CDR3 DNA follows: TGTGCCAGCAGCAAACGAACGACAGGGGGGAGCACCGGGGAGCTGTTTTTT. This codes for CASSKRTTGGSTGELFF.

As concerns this clone: Because the CDR3's place on the DNA is in doubt, the DNA is left out and the CDR3 is given as listed by TCRdb. J is TRBJ1-6 and V is TRBV28; the tabulated D call, TRBD1, remains unverified against the DNA. Including both end residues, the CDR3 is 22 amino acids long. CDR1 is MDHEN and CDR2 is SYDVKM in the germline V gene. The CDR3 is CAPRPSVPAVYRGRRSNSPLHF.

The V gene is TRBV5-6, the J gene TRBJ2-2; tentatively, D is TRBD1 (5 bases). CDR3 length equals 14 residues. CDR1 and CDR2 from the germline V gene are SGHDT and YYEEEE. Trimming took off 2 bases at V and 3 bases at J, with 8 bases between the two ends. As DNA, the CDR3 is TGTGCCAGCAGCTTACAGGTATACACCGGGGAGCTGTTTTTT. It is translated as CASSLQVYTGELFF.

The chain combines TRBV5-1 with TRBJ1-2, with TRBD1 as a possible D gene (5 bases). With 3 bases removed from V and 1 base from J, the gap between germline ends came to 10 bases. This CDR3 has 14 residues. Germline loops: CDR1 SGHRS, CDR2 YFSETQ. The chain's CDR3 is CASSSQGFNYGYTF. The CDR3 DNA is TGCGCCAGCAGCTCGCAGGGATTTAACTATGGCTACACCTTC.

The chain links TRBV10-3 to TRBJ2-7; D remains unclear. The V end lost 8 bases, the J end lost 6 bases, and 11 bases lay between the germline ends. This CDR3 spans 11 amino acids. The V gene's germline CDR1 is ENHRY and CDR2 SYGVKD. CDR3 region: CAISPEREQYF. CDR3 DNA sequence: TGTGCCATCTCCCCCGAACGCGAGCAGTACTTC.

This clone has a handful of counts. This chain uses TRBV5-1 with TRBJ2-7; 7 nucleotides match TRBD2. The ends lost 4 bases at V and 5 bases at J; junction bases unmatched: 9. The CDR3 contains 14 residues. Germline lookup yields CDR1 SGHRS and CDR2 YFSETQ. The CDR3, as DNA: TGCGCCAGCAGCCGTATGGGGGGGTTAGACGAGCAGTACTTC. This codes for CASSRMGGLDEQYF. Drawing the rest from reference TRBV5-1 and TRBJ2-7, the complete variable domain is KAGVTQTPRYLIKTRGQQVTLSCSPISGHRSVSWYQQTPGQGLQFLFEYFSETQRNKGNFPGRFSGRQFSNSRSEMNVSTLELGDSALYLCASSRMGGLDEQYFGPGTRLTVT.

The chain employs TRBV9 and TRBJ1-1; no reliable D call. Germline V gene lookup returns CDR1 SGDLS and CDR2 YYNGEE. Trimming removed 3 bases from V and 0 bases from J, with 9 bases in between. The CDR3 length is 14 residues. The CDR3 spells CASSGQGLNTEAFF. The CDR3 nucleotides read TGTGCCAGCAGCGGTCAAGGGCTGAACACTGAAGCTTTCTTT.

The chain carries TRBV6-5 and TRBJ1-4, with D unclear. The germline gives CDR1 MNHEY, CDR2 SVGAGI. This CDR3 comprises 12 residues. Trimming took off 4 bases at V and 8 bases at J, with 8 bases between the two ends. This chain's CDR3 is CASSSSGEKLFF. In DNA form, the CDR3 reads TGTGCCAGCAGTTCTAGTGGAGAAAAACTGTTTTTT.

The chain couples TRBV5-1 to TRBJ2-5, with D perhaps matching TRBD1 (6 bases). The CDR3 loop spans 14 amino acids. Germline V gene lookup returns CDR1 SGHRS and CDR2 YFSETQ. V gave up 3 bases and J gave up 3 bases, with 12 bases separating them. The CDR3: CASSSWDIEETQYF. The CDR3 DNA follows: TGCGCCAGCAGCTCCTGGGACATCGAAGAGACCCAGTACTTC.

The chain couples TRBV19 to TRBJ1-2; no definite D call. Per germline, CDR1 LNHDA and CDR2 SQIVND (reference sequence). The CDR3 contains 16 residues. V was cut by 3 bases and J by 0 bases, with 14 bases left in between. This chain's CDR3 is CASSIISGGANYGYTF. CDR3 coding DNA: TGTGCCAGTAGTATCATTTCGGGAGGTGCTAACTATGGCTACACCTTC.

The J gene is TRBJ2-3, the V gene TRBV19; D is ambiguous. The germline V and J ends were trimmed by 4 bases and 5 bases, with 10 bases remaining between them. Germline assignment: CDR1 LNHDA and CDR2 SQIVND (reference sequence). This CDR3 has 13 residues. CDR3 region: CASSNRWGDTQYF. CDR3 nucleotides: TGTGCCAGTAGTAACCGGTGGGGAGATACGCAGTATTTT.

The chain couples TRBV3-1 (or the pseudogene TRBV3-2) to TRBJ1-2, with D possibly TRBD1 on 6 matching bases. The CDR3 loop spans 15 amino acids. V was cut by 0 bases and J by 4 bases, with 12 bases left in between. Per the germline V gene, CDR1 is LGHDT and CDR2 is YNNKEL (reference sequence). CDR3 residues: CASSQERQALYGYTF. CDR3 coding DNA: TGTGCCAGCAGCCAAGAAAGACAGGCGCTCTATGGCTACACCTTC.

J is TRBJ1-1 and V is TRBV28, with 12 bases lining up with TRBD1. CDR3 length equals 16 residues. Trimming cost V 5 bases and J 1 base; bases outside gene matches: 5. Germline V lookup: CDR1 MDHEN, CDR2 SYDVKM. CDR3 bases: TGTGCCAGCAGTACCGGGACAGGGGGCGGGAACACTGAAGCTTTCTTT. It translates to CASSTGTGGGNTEAFF. The full variable domain, completed using reference TRBV28 and TRBJ1-1, is DVKVTQSSRYLVKRTGEKVFLECVQDMDHENMFWYRQDPGLGLRLIYFSYDVKMKEKGDIPEGYSVSREKKERFSLILESASTNQTSMYLCASSTGTGGGNTEAFFGQGTRLTVV.

J is TRBJ2-3 and V is TRBV7-3; 7 nucleotides align to TRBD2. V lost 7 bases, J lost 6 bases, and 13 bases stayed unmatched. This CDR3 region has 15 residues. From germline, CDR1 is SGHTA and CDR2 FQGTGA. This CDR3 reads CASTLTSDVRDTQYF. CDR3 bases: TGTGCCAGCACCCTAACTAGCGACGTACGGGATACGCAGTATTTT.

The chain employs TRBV2 and TRBJ2-1; no reliable D call. The CDR3 loop spans 12 amino acids. The V end lost 3 bases, the J end lost 9 bases, and 9 bases lay between the germline ends. Looked up from germline, CDR1 is SNHLY and CDR2 is FYNNEI. The CDR3, as DNA: TGTGCCAGCAGTGAGGCGGCCGGTGAGCAGTTCTTC. It specifies CASSEAAGEQFF.

The CDR3 sequence is CASSESGSYGYTF. CDR3 DNA sequence: TGCGCCAGCAGTGAGTCGGGCAGCTATGGCTACACCTTC. The chain is built from TRBV10-1 and TRBJ1-2; D gene ambiguous. The CDR3 loop spans 13 amino acids. V shed 0 bases and J shed 4 bases, with 6 bases lying between them. Germline V CDR1 and CDR2: WNHNN, SYGVQD (reference sequence).